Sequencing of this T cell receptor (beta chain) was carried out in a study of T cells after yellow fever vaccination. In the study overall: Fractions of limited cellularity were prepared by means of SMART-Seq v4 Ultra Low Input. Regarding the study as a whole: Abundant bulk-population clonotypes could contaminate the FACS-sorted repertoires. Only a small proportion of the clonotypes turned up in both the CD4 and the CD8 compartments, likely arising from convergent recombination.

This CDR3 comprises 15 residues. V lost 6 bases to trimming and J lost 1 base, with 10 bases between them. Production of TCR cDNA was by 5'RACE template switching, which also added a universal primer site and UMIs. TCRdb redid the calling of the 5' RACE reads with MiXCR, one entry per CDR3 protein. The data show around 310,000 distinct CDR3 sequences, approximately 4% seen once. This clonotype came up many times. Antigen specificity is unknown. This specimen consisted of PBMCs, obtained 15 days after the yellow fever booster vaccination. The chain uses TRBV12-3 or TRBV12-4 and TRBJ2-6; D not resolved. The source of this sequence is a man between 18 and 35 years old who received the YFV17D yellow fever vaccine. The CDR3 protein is CASRPRVSGANVLTF. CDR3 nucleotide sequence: TGTGCCAGCAGGCCCAGAGTTTCTGGGGCCAACGTCCTGACTTTC.